This T cell receptor (beta chain) is from a study of cytomegalovirus exposure and HLA in healthy donors. Germline trimming cut 9 bases from V and 0 bases from J; bases unmatched to any gene: 4. CDR1 MNHEY and CDR2 SVGAGI come from the germline V gene. There are 14 residues in the CDR3. On this clone itself: Its antigen is not identified. Other nucleotide sequences in the sample specify the same CDR3.

This PCR relied on a set of 60 Vbeta primers and 13 Jbeta primers. Sequencing used immunoSEQ multiplex PCR; TCRdb keeps in-frame clones, though not all of them. Of approximately 180,000 clones listed, roughly 85% were seen once; the top ten hold approximately 6%. Study-wide findings and caveats: Within a later analysis, the majority of CMV-associated TCR beta chains appeared HLA-restricted. Analysis was performed later, and it showed HLA-associated TCR beta chains to be more clonally expanded than equally common others. Most likely, a cluster of highly shared sequence variants arose as a sequencing artifact.

J is TRBJ2-1 and V is TRBV6-5; 8 bases map to TRBD1. The receptor was isolated from a middle-aged man in good health and CMV-seropositive. Material for sequencing was PBMCs. CDR3 in DNA: TGTGCCAGTTCCGACAGGGGCTCCTACAATGAGCAGTTCTTC. It is translated as CASSDRGSYNEQFF.